The 15 T cell receptor beta chains given below trace back to one sample, sequenced in a study of blood T cells in healthy people across ages. Through a sample-barcoded 5' primer and a J-beta primer mix, a second PCR was run for roughly 7 to 11 cycles. TCRdb reprocessed the 5' RACE reads with MiXCR, giving one entry per CDR3 protein. The repertoire has some 1 million distinct CDR3 sequences, more than 35% of them found once; the top ten carry 15% to 20%. Sequencing was performed on blood. The receptors originated from a woman aged 55-69 years in good health.

The chain combines TRBV2 with TRBJ2-3; 10 bases match TRBD2. The germline CDR1 and CDR2 sequences are SNHLY and FYNNEI. Unmatched junction bases numbered 3, after V lost 2 bases and J lost 1 base. The CDR3 length is 16 residues. Here the CDR3 DNA reads TGTGCCAGCAGTGAAACGCTAGCGGGGGGCACAGATACGCAGTATTTT. Translating gives CASSETLAGGTDTQYF. The whole variable domain, remainder taken from reference TRBV2 and TRBJ2-3, is EPEVTQTPSHQVTQMGQEVILRCVPISNHLYFYWYRQILGQKVEFLVSFYNNEISEKSEIFDDQFSVERPDGSNFTLKIRSTKLEDSAMYFCASSETLAGGTDTQYFGPGTRLTVL.

This chain links TRBV29-1 with TRBJ1-2; the match to TRBD1 covers 8 bases. Trimming cost V 1 base and J 9 bases; bases outside gene matches: 4. This CDR3 comprises 12 residues. CDR1 is SQVTM and CDR2 is ANQGSEA in the germline V gene. In nucleotides, the CDR3 is TGCAGCGTTGAAGCCCAGGGGGCTCGCTACACCTTC. It specifies CSVEAQGARYTF.

Only a few counts were recorded for this clonotype. The chain employs TRBV27 and TRBJ2-3; 7 positions match TRBD2. Germline V gene lookup returns CDR1 MNHEY and CDR2 SMNVEV (reference sequence). The CDR3 is made up of 14 amino acids. With 5 bases clipped from V and 5 bases from J, the junction kept 7 bases outside the gene matches. This CDR3 is CASSRTSSVDTQYF. CDR3 sequence (DNA): TGTGCCAGCAGTAGGACTAGTTCGGTAGATACGCAGTATTTT.

The genes are TRBV27 and TRBJ1-1; D is perhaps TRBD1 (5 bases). Per the germline V gene, CDR1 is MNHEY and CDR2 is SMNVEV (reference sequence). V shed 5 bases and J shed 5 bases, with 12 bases lying between them. The CDR3 sequence is 13 residues long. The chain's CDR3 is CASSTGGGTEAFF. DNA for the CDR3: TGTGCCAGCAGTACAGGCGGCGGGACTGAAGCTTTCTTT.

The rearrangement joins TRBV6-1 to TRBJ2-1, with D tentatively TRBD2 (5 bases). V was cut by 7 bases and J by 8 bases, with 12 bases left in between. The germline gives CDR1 MNHNS, CDR2 SASEGT. The CDR3 spans 12 residues. CDR3 nucleotides: TGTGCCAGCATCGAGGGTAGAGATGAGCAGTTCTTC. Its translation: CASIEGRDEQFF.

The rearrangement joins TRBV29-1 to TRBJ1-1; maybe TRBD1 (5 bases). Trimming stripped 4 bases from V and 1 base from J, with 16 bases between. This CDR3 comprises 15 residues. CDR1 SQVTM and CDR2 ANQGSEA come from the germline V gene. The CDR3 region has the DNA TGCAGCGTTGTGGGGGGGGAAGAGGGGAACACTGAAGCTTTCTTT. Translation: CSVVGGEEGNTEAFF.

The rearrangement uses TRBV11-2 and TRBJ2-4, with D unresolved. The CDR3 is 15 residues long. Trimming took 4 bases from V and 8 from J, leaving 18 bases between them. CDR1 and CDR2 (germline): SGHAT, FQNNGV. The CDR3 loop is CASSSPQRGMHIQYF. The CDR3 DNA follows: TGTGCCAGCAGCTCCCCGCAGCGCGGTATGCACATTCAGTACTTC.

This clonotype was picked up a small number of times. J is TRBJ2-3 and V is TRBV9, with 8 bases lining up with TRBD2. Germline loops: CDR1 SGDLS, CDR2 YYNGEE. There are 17 residues in the CDR3. V lost 0 bases to trimming and J lost 3 bases; unmatched junction nucleotides: 9. The CDR3 spells CASSVGSSGSPTDTQYF. CDR3 bases: TGTGCCAGCAGCGTAGGATCCAGCGGGAGCCCTACAGATACGCAGTATTTT.

A few counts support this clonotype. The rearrangement joins TRBV29-1 to TRBJ2-5, with D tentatively TRBD1 (6 bases). V gave up 4 bases and J gave up 11 bases, with 23 bases separating them. The CDR3 sequence is 14 residues long. Germline V CDR1 and CDR2: SQVTM, ANQGSEA. The CDR3 bases are TGCAGCGTTGGGGGGCTAGATGGGTTCTGGGAGCAGTACTTC. Amino acid sequence: CSVGGLDGFWEQYF. The full variable domain, with the rest looked up from reference TRBV29-1 and TRBJ2-5, is SAVISQKPSRDICQRGTSLTIQCQVDSQVTMMFWYRQQPGQSLTLIATANQGSEATYESGFVIDKFPISRPNLTFSTLTVSNMSPEDSSIYLCSVGGLDGFWEQYFGPGTRLLVL.

The chain is built from TRBV3-1 and TRBJ2-5; D perhaps matches TRBD2 (6 bases). The V end was cut by 4 bases, the J end by 11 bases, with 20 bases between. CDR3 length: 14 residues. Germline V gene sequence: CDR1 LGHDT, CDR2 YNNKEL (reference sequence). In DNA form, the CDR3 reads TGTGCCAGCAGCCGAGACACTAGCCGGGATGAGCAGTACTTC. This sequence encodes CASSRDTSRDEQYF.

The CDR3 spells CSASNTGIFYNEQFF. The CDR3 DNA reads TGCAGTGCTAGCAATACAGGGATTTTCTACAATGAGCAGTTCTTC. The chain has TRBV20-1 and TRBJ2-1, with TRBD1 as a possible D gene (6 bases). Per germline, CDR1 DFQATT and CDR2 SNEGSKA (reference sequence). The CDR3 covers 15 residues. Trimming shortened V by 3 bases and J by 3 bases, and 15 bases separated the two germline ends.

The chain employs TRBV6-5 and TRBJ1-2; D call uncertain. CDR3 size: 15 residues. V lost 5 bases and J 4 bases, leaving 17 bases between the germline ends. CDR1 and CDR2 from the germline V gene are MNHEY and SVGAGI. CDR3 in amino acids: CASSTGRIVVYGYTF. CDR3 DNA sequence: TGTGCCAGCAGTACTGGCCGAATAGTGGTCTATGGCTACACCTTC.

The J gene is TRBJ2-7, the V gene TRBV10-3; 10 positions agree with TRBD2. Germline CDR1 is ENHRY and CDR2 is SYGVKD. This CDR3 is built from 16 residues. With 3 bases clipped from V and 5 bases from J, the junction kept 10 bases outside the gene matches. CDR3 nucleotide sequence: TGTGCCATCAGTGACTCCCTAGCGGGAGACAAGGACGAGCAGTACTTC. Its translation is CAISDSLAGDKDEQYF.

The chain employs TRBV2 and TRBJ2-7; no firm D call. Trimming stripped 3 bases from V and 1 base from J, with 7 bases between. Germline V gene lookup returns CDR1 SNHLY and CDR2 FYNNEI. This CDR3 is built from 13 residues. CDR3 in amino acids: CASSDGNSYEQYF. The CDR3 DNA is TGTGCCAGCAGTGATGGGAATTCCTACGAGCAGTACTTC.

Ten or more counts support this clonotype. CDR3 protein: CASSLRTGDEQYF. The CDR3 DNA reads as TGTGCCAGCAGCCTCCGGACAGGGGACGAGCAGTACTTC. The V call is TRBV12-3 or TRBV12-4, the J call TRBJ2-7; 9 bases fit TRBD1. With V trimmed by 6 bases and J by 5 bases, 5 bases remained unmatched. The CDR3 totals 13 residues.